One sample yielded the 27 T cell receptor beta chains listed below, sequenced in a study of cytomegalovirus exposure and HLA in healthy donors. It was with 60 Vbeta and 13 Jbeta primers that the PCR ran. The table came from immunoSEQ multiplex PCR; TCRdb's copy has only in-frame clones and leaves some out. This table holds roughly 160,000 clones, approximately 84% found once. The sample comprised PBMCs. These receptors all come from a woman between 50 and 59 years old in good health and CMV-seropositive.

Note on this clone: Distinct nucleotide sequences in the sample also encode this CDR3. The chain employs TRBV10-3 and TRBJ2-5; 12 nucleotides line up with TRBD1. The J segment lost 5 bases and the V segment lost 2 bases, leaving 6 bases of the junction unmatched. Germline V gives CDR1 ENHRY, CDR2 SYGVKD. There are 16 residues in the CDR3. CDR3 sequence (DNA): TGTGCCATCAGTGAGGCCGGGACAGGGGGCGGGGAGACCCAGTACTTC. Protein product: CAISEAGTGGGETQYF.

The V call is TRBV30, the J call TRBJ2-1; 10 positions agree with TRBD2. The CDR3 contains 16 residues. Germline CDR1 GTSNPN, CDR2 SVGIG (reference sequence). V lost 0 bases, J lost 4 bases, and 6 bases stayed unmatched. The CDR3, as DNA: TGTGCCTGGAGTGTACTCGGTAGCGGGAGGTACAATGAGCAGTTCTTC. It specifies CAWSVLGSGRYNEQFF. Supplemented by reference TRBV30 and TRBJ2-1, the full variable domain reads SQTIHQWPATLVQPVGSPLSLECTVEGTSNPNLYWYRQAAGRGLQLLFYSVGIGQISSEVPQNLSASRPQDRQFILSSKKLLLSDSGFYLCAWSVLGSGRYNEQFFGPGTRLTVL.

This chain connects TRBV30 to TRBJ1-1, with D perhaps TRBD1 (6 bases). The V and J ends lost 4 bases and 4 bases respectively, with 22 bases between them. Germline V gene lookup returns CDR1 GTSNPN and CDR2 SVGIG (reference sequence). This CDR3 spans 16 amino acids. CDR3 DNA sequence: TGTGCCTGGACCACATCCGGGACAACGAGGGTCACTGAAGCTTTCTTT. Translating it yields CAWTTSGTTRVTEAFF.

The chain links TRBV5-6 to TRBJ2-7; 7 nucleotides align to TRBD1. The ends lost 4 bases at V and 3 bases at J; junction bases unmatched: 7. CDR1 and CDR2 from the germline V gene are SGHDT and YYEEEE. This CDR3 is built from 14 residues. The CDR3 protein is CASSLPGQNYEQYF. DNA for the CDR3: TGTGCCAGCAGCCTTCCGGGACAGAACTACGAGCAGTACTTC.

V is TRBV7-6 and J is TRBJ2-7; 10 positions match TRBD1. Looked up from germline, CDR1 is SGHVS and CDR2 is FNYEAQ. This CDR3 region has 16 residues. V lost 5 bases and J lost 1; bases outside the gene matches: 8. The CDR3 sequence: CASSRSRQGASYEQYF. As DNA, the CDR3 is TGTGCCAGCAGCCGTTCCCGACAGGGGGCTTCCTACGAGCAGTACTTC.

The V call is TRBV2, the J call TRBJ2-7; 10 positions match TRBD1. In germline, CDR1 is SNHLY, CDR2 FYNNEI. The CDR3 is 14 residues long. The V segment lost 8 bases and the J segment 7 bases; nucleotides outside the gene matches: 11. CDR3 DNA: TGTGCCAGCCTGCCCGGGACAGGGGAGGGAGAGCAGTACTTC. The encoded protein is CASLPGTGEGEQYF.

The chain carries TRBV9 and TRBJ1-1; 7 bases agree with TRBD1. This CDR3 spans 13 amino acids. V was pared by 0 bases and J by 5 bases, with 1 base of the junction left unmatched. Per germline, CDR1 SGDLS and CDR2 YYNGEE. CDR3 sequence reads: CASSVVQGTEAFF. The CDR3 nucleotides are TGTGCCAGCAGCGTAGTACAGGGGACTGAAGCTTTCTTT.

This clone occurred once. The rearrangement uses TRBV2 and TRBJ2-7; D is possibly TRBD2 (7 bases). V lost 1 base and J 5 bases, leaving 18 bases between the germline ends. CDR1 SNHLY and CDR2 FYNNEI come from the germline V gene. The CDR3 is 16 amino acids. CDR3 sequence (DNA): TGTGCCAGCAGTGAAGAAGCGGTTGGGGGGGCCCACGAGCAGTACTTC. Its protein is CASSEEAVGGAHEQYF.

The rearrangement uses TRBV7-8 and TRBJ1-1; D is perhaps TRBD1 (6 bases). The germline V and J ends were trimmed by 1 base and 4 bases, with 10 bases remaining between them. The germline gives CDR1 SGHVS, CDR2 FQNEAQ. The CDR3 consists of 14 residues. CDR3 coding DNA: TGTGCCAGCAGCTTAGGAGGCAGGGGCACTGAAGCTTTCTTT. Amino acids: CASSLGGRGTEAFF.

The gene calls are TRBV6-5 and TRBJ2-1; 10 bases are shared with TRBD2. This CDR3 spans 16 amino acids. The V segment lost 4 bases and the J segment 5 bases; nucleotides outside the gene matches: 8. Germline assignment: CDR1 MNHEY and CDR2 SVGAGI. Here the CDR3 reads CASSFDSGRPHNEQFF. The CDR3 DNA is TGTGCCAGCAGTTTCGATAGCGGGAGGCCTCACAATGAGCAGTTCTTC.

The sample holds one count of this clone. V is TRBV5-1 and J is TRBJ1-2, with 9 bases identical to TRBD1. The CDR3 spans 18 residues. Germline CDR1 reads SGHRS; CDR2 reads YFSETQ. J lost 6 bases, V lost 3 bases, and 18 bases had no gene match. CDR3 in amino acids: CASSSFRDRVFVHDGYTF. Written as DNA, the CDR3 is TGCGCCAGCAGCTCCTTCCGGGACAGGGTCTTCGTGCATGATGGCTACACCTTC.

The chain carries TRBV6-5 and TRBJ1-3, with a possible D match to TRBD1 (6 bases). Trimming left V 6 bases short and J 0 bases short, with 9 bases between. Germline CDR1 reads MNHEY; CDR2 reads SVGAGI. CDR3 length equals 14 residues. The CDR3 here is CASRDSSSGNTIYF. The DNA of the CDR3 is TGTGCCAGCAGGGACAGCTCCTCTGGAAACACCATATATTTT.

For the CDR3, the DNA is TGTGCCTGGAGTGAGGGCGGGAGGGCCTCCCGGGCTCCTTACAATGAGCAGTTCTTC. It yields the protein CAWSEGGRASRAPYNEQFF. This chain connects TRBV30 to TRBJ2-1, with TRBD2 matching over 9 bases. The CDR3 covers 19 residues. Germline V lookup: CDR1 GTSNPN, CDR2 SVGIG (reference sequence). V trimming: 1 base; J trimming: 4 bases; junction bases outside the gene matches: 17.

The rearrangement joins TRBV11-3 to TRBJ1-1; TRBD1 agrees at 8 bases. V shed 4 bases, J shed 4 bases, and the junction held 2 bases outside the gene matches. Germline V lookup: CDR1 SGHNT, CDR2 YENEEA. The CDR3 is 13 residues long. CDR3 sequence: CASSSRGLTEAFF. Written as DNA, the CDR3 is TGTGCCAGCAGCTCCAGGGGGCTCACTGAAGCTTTCTTT.

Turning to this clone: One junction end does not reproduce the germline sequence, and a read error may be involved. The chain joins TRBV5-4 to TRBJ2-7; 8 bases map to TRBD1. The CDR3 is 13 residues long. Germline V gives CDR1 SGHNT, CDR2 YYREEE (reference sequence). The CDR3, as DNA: TGTGCCAGCACCCTAACAGGGGGGCGCGAGCGGTACTTC. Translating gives CASTLTGGRERYF.

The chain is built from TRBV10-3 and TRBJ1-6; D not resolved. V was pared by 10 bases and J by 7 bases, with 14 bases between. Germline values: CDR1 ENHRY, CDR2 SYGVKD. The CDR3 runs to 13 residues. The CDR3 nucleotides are TGTGCCACCTTCGAGGGTCGGAATTCACCCCTCCACTTT. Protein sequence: CATFEGRNSPLHF.

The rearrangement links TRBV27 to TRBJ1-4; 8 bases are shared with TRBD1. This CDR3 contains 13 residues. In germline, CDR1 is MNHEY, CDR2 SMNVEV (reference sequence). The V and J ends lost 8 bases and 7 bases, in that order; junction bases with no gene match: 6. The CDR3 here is CASRTGGGEKLFF. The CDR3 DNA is TGTGCCAGCCGAACAGGGGGAGGTGAAAAACTGTTTTTT.

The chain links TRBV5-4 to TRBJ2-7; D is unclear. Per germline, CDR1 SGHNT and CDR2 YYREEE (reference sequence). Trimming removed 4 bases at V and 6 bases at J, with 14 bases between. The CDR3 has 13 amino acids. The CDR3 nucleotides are TGTGCCAGCAGCCCGGCCTCTAGGAGCGAGCAGTACTTC. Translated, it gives CASSPASRSEQYF. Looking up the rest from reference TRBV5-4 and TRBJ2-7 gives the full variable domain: ETGVTQSPTHLIKTRGQQVTLRCSSQSGHNTVSWYQQALGQGPQFIFQYYREEENGRGNFPPRFSGLQFPNYSSELNVNALELDDSALYLCASSPASRSEQYFGPGTRLTVT.

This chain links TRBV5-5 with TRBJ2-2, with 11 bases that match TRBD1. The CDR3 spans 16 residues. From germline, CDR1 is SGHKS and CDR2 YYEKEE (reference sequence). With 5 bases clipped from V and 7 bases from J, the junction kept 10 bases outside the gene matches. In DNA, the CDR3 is TGTGCCAGCAGTTATTCCCGGGACAGGGGGAACGGGGAGCTGTTTTTT. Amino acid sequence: CASSYSRDRGNGELFF. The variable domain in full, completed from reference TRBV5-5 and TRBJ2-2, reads DAGVTQSPTHLIKTRGQQVTLRCSPISGHKSVSWYQQVLGQGPQFIFQYYEKEERGRGNFPDRFSARQFPNYSSELNVNALLLGDSALYLCASSYSRDRGNGELFFGEGSRLTVL.

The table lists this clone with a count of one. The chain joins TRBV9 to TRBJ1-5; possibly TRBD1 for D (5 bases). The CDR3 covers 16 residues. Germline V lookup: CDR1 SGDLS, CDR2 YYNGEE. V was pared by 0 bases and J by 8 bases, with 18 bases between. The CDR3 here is CASSVGSRVEMEPQHF. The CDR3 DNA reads TGTGCCAGCAGCGTAGGTTCCAGGGTCGAGATGGAGCCCCAGCATTTT.

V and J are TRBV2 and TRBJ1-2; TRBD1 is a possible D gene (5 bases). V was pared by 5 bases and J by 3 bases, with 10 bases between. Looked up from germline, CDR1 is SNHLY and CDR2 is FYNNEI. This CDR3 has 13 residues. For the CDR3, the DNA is TGTGCCAGCAGTCGGGACTCCTACTATGGCTACACCTTC. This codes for CASSRDSYYGYTF.

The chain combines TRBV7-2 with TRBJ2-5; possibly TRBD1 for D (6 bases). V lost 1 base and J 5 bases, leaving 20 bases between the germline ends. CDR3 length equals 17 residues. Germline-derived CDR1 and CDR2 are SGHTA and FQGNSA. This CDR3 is CASSLGTGTPNGETQYF. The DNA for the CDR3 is TGTGCCAGCAGCTTAGGGACCGGGACACCAAATGGGGAGACCCAGTACTTC.

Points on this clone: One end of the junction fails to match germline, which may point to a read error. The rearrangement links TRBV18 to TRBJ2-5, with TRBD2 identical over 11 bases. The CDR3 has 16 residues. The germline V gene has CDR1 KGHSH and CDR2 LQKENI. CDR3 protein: CASSSRTSGYQEPQYF. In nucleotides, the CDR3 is TGTGCCAGCTCATCCAGGACTAGCGGGTATCAAGAGCCCCAGTACTTC.

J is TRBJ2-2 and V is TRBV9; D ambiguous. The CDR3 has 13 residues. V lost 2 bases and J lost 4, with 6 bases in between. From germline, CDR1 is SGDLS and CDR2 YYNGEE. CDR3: CASSVHPTGELFF. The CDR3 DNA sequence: TGTGCCAGCAGCGTCCATCCCACCGGGGAGCTGTTTTTT.

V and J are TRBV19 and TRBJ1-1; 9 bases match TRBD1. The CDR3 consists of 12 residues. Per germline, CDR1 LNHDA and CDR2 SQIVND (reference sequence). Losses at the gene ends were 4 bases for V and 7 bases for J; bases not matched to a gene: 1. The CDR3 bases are TGTGCCAGTAGTAGGGACAGGGTTGAAGCTTTCTTT. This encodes CASSRDRVEAFF.

DNA of the CDR3: TGTGCCAGCAGCGTCACCCTAAACACTGAAGCTTTCTTT. It translates to CASSVTLNTEAFF. The chain carries TRBV9 and TRBJ1-1; D not resolved. CDR1 is SGDLS and CDR2 is YYNGEE in the germline V gene. The CDR3 spans 13 residues. The V end lost 2 bases, the J end lost 2 bases, and 7 bases lay between the germline ends.

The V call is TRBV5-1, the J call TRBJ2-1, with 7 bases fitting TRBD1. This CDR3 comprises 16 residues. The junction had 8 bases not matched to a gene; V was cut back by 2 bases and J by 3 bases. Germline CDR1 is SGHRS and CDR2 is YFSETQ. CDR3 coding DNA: TGCGCCAGCAGCTTTGGGCCAGGACAGGTCTACAATGAGCAGTTCTTC. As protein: CASSFGPGQVYNEQFF.